These 27 T cell receptor beta chains originate from one sample sequenced in a study of blood T cell repertoires in COVID-19. Sequencing used immunoSEQ multiplex PCR; TCRdb keeps in-frame clones, though not all of them. The table records around 310,000 clones, approximately 88% of them present only once. What was sequenced was PBMCs or T cells enriched from blood (not recorded which). These receptors were collected from a young man who had recovered from COVID-19.

J is TRBJ1-2 and V is TRBV7-2; perhaps TRBD1 as D (5 bases). The CDR3 consists of 14 residues. Germline V CDR1 and CDR2: SGHTA, FQGNSA. Trimming took 8 bases from V and 1 from J, leaving 14 bases between them. The CDR3: CASSFRGGNYGYTF. The CDR3 DNA reads TGTGCCAGCTCCTTTCGGGGGGGTAACTATGGCTACACCTTC.

The chain links TRBV20-1 to TRBJ1-5; D perhaps matches TRBD1 (5 bases). The CDR3 extends over 11 amino acids. V dropped 6 bases and J dropped 6 bases, with 9 bases sitting between them. CDR1 is DFQATT and CDR2 is SNEGSKA in the germline V gene (reference sequence). CDR3 DNA sequence: TGCAGTGCCGGGGGGGGTCAGCCCCAGCATTTT. This codes for CSAGGGQPQHF.

The gene calls are TRBV28 and TRBJ1-5, with 7 bases aligning to TRBD1. Germline CDR1 and CDR2: MDHEN and SYDVKM. After removal of 8 bases from V and 5 bases from J, the junction contained 18 bases not matched to a gene. The CDR3 has 17 residues. The CDR3: CASPGAGGISFDQPQHF. CDR3 nucleotide sequence: TGTGCCAGCCCCGGGGCAGGGGGAATATCTTTCGATCAGCCCCAGCATTTT.

The chain has TRBV2 and TRBJ1-6; D gene uncertain. Germline CDR1 and CDR2: SNHLY and FYNNEI. Trimming shortened V by 4 bases and J by 9 bases, and 10 bases separated the two germline ends. This CDR3 spans 13 amino acids. The CDR3 DNA is TGTGCCAGCAGTGTCCAGCCAGGTTCACCCCTCCACTTT. It encodes CASSVQPGSPLHF.

The rearrangement joins TRBV7-7 to TRBJ2-1; 7 bases map to TRBD1. The CDR3 is 15 amino acids. The V and J ends lost 1 base and 0 bases, in that order; junction bases with no gene match: 0. Germline V gives CDR1 SSHAT, CDR2 FNYEAQ (reference sequence). The CDR3 spells CASSLGDSSYNEQFF. CDR3 nucleotides: TGTGCCAGCAGCTTAGGGGACAGCTCCTACAATGAGCAGTTCTTC.

The rearrangement uses TRBV27 and TRBJ2-7; 10 nucleotides align to TRBD2. The CDR3 spans 17 residues. Germline CDR1 reads MNHEY; CDR2 reads SMNVEV (reference sequence). Trimming took 5 bases from V and 8 from J; bases not matched to a gene: 18. The CDR3 bases are TGTGCCAGCAGTAGGCTAGCGGGGGACCCAGCAAGGATAAAGCAGTACTTC. Its protein product is CASSRLAGDPARIKQYF.

The rearrangement uses TRBV3-1 (or the pseudogene TRBV3-2) and TRBJ1-3; 7 bases line up with TRBD1. This CDR3 spans 14 amino acids. V shed 3 bases, J shed 2 bases, and the junction held 1 base outside the gene matches. Germline V gives CDR1 LGHDT, CDR2 YNNKEL (reference sequence). CDR3 amino acids: CASSHTGAGNTIYF. For the CDR3, the DNA is TGTGCCAGCAGCCACACAGGGGCTGGAAACACCATATATTTT.

The chain combines TRBV6-6 with TRBJ1-1; 7 bases fit TRBD1. The CDR3 runs 13 residues. V shed 4 bases, J shed 6 bases, and the junction held 5 bases outside the gene matches. Germline-derived CDR1 and CDR2 are MNHNY and SVGAGI (reference sequence). CDR3 DNA sequence: TGTGCCAGCAGTTCATTTGGACAGGCTGAAGCTTTCTTT. It yields the protein CASSSFGQAEAFF.

This clone was detected only a few times. The chain is built from TRBV11-3 and TRBJ2-7; D is unclear. In germline, CDR1 is SGHNT, CDR2 YENEEA. The CDR3 totals 12 residues. The germline V and J ends were trimmed by 4 bases and 4 bases, with 8 bases remaining between them. CDR3 amino acids: CASSSTPYEQYF. CDR3 DNA sequence: TGTGCCAGCAGCTCAACACCGTACGAGCAGTACTTC.

The V call is TRBV3-1 (or the pseudogene TRBV3-2), the J call TRBJ2-7; a weak D match, TRBD2 (7 bases). The V gene's germline CDR1 is LGHDT and CDR2 YNNKEL (reference sequence). V gave up 4 bases and J gave up 2 bases, with 12 bases separating them. This CDR3 comprises 14 residues. The CDR3 spells CASSPGGLAYEQYF. In DNA form, the CDR3 reads TGTGCCAGCAGCCCCGGGGGGCTCGCCTACGAGCAGTACTTC.

CDR3 sequence reads: CASSMRQAGANVLTF. The CDR3 DNA sequence: TGTGCCAGTAGTATGCGCCAGGCGGGGGCCAACGTCCTGACTTTC. This sequence joins TRBV19 and TRBJ2-6; D is undetermined. The CDR3 runs 15 residues. The ends were cut back, 3 bases at V and 4 bases at J, with 10 bases in the middle. CDR1 LNHDA and CDR2 SQIVND come from the germline V gene (reference sequence).

The J gene is TRBJ2-1, the V gene TRBV3-1 (or the pseudogene TRBV3-2), with D possibly TRBD1 on 6 matching bases. Germline V lookup: CDR1 LGHDT, CDR2 YNNKEL (reference sequence). The CDR3 contains 12 residues. V was pared by 4 bases and J by 9 bases, with 10 bases between. CDR3 in amino acids: CASSPLDSEQFF. CDR3 sequence (DNA): TGTGCCAGCAGCCCCTTGGACAGTGAGCAGTTCTTC.

The rearrangement joins TRBV9 to TRBJ2-7; 10 bases line up with TRBD2. The CDR3 has 16 residues. Germline CDR1 is SGDLS and CDR2 is YYNGEE. V lost 2 bases and J lost 2; bases outside the gene matches: 7. This CDR3 is CASSVGLAGDTYEQYF. In nucleotides, the CDR3 is TGTGCCAGCAGCGTGGGTCTAGCGGGGGACACCTACGAGCAGTACTTC.

This sequence joins TRBV7-8 and TRBJ2-3; D is unclear. The CDR3 has 18 residues. Germline-derived CDR1 and CDR2 are SGHVS and FQNEAQ. V lost 5 bases, J lost 1 base, and 22 bases lay in between. The CDR3 nucleotides read TGTGCCAGCAGCCCCACCCGGTATGGTCTTGAGGGCACAGATACGCAGTATTTT. Translating gives CASSPTRYGLEGTDTQYF. The full variable domain, with the rest looked up from reference TRBV7-8 and TRBJ2-3, is GAGVSQSPRYKVAKRGQDVALRCDPISGHVSLFWYQQALGQGPEFLTYFQNEAQLDKSGLPSDRFFAERPEGSVSTLKIQRTQQEDSAVYLCASSPTRYGLEGTDTQYFGPGTRLTVL.

The V and J genes are TRBV4-2 and TRBJ2-1; 8 nucleotides match TRBD2. The J segment lost 5 bases and the V segment lost 4 bases, leaving 16 bases of the junction unmatched. Looked up from germline, CDR1 is LGHNA and CDR2 is YNFKEQ. This CDR3 is 18 amino acids long. The CDR3 DNA reads as TGTGCCAGCAGCCCCCTTCCGGTAGCGGGGCGTCAACACAATGAGCAGTTCTTC. The encoded protein is CASSPLPVAGRQHNEQFF.

This clone was picked up a small number of times. V gene TRBV4-1 combines with J gene TRBJ1-1, with D possibly being TRBD1 (5 bases). In germline, CDR1 is MGHRA, CDR2 YSYEKL. The CDR3 has 14 residues. Trimming cost V 3 bases and J 12 bases, with 20 bases left between them. CDR3 region: CASSQTNGGRMPFF. In DNA form, the CDR3 reads TGCGCCAGCAGCCAGACCAACGGGGGGAGGATGCCTTTCTTT.

This clone came up a few times. The genes are TRBV7-9 and TRBJ1-2; maybe TRBD1 (6 bases). The germline gives CDR1 SEHNR, CDR2 FQNEAQ (reference sequence). The CDR3 runs 14 residues. Trimming removed 5 bases from V and 7 bases from J, with 17 bases in between. The CDR3 reads CASSTVRGRGGYTF. For the CDR3, the DNA is TGTGCCAGCAGCACCGTGCGGGGGCGCGGTGGCTACACCTTC.

The genes are TRBV3-1 (or the pseudogene TRBV3-2) and TRBJ1-5, with 8 bases lining up with TRBD1. Per the germline V gene, CDR1 is LGHDT and CDR2 is YNNKEL (reference sequence). The trim removed 4 bases at V and 4 bases at J, leaving 6 bases unmatched. The CDR3 has 15 residues. The CDR3 nucleotides are TGTGCCAGCAGCCCTCAGGGGGCGAGTAATCAGCCCCAGCATTTT. Translating gives CASSPQGASNQPQHF.

The CDR3 nucleotides are TGCGCCAGCAGCTTGCAGGGCAATGAGCAGTTCTTC. This translates into CASSLQGNEQFF. The rearrangement joins TRBV5-1 to TRBJ2-1; D may be TRBD1 (5 bases). Per germline, CDR1 SGHRS and CDR2 YFSETQ. There are 12 residues in the CDR3. V was cut by 1 base and J by 6 bases, with 5 bases left in between.

This sequence joins TRBV13 and TRBJ1-5; tentative D call: TRBD1 (5 bases). The CDR3 has 14 amino acids. Trimming removed 2 bases at V and 0 bases at J, with 5 bases between. Per germline, CDR1 PRHDT and CDR2 FYEKMQ (reference sequence). CDR3 DNA sequence: TGTGCCAGCAGCTTACAGGGTAGCAATCAGCCCCAGCATTTT. Its translation is CASSLQGSNQPQHF.

The CDR3 nucleotides read TGCGCCAGCAGCTTGTTCCAGCGGGGGAACACAGATACGCAGTATTTT. Translation: CASSLFQRGNTDTQYF. The chain employs TRBV5-1 and TRBJ2-3; 8 nucleotides agree with TRBD2. Germline V gene lookup returns CDR1 SGHRS and CDR2 YFSETQ. V was pared by 1 base and J by 2 bases, with 6 bases of the junction left unmatched. The CDR3 has 16 amino acids.

Concerning this clone itself: Other DNA sequences in the same sample also yield this CDR3. CDR3: CASSYSLAGGQETQYF. The CDR3 bases are TGTGCCAGCAGTTACTCACTAGCGGGGGGACAAGAGACCCAGTACTTC. The chain employs TRBV6-5 and TRBJ2-5, with TRBD2 identical over 12 bases. There are 16 residues in the CDR3. The trim removed 0 bases at V and 2 bases at J, leaving 1 base unmatched. Germline lookup yields CDR1 MNHEY and CDR2 SVGAGI.

V gene TRBV3-1 (or the pseudogene TRBV3-2) combines with J gene TRBJ1-6; 10 nucleotides match TRBD1. The CDR3 is 19 amino acids. Unmatched junction bases numbered 12, after V lost 0 bases and J lost 7 bases. Germline loops: CDR1 LGHDT, CDR2 YNNKEL (reference sequence). CDR3 in DNA: TGTGCCAGCAGCCAAGAGTTTGTACGACAGGGGGCCAGGAATTCACCCCTCCACTTT. As protein: CASSQEFVRQGARNSPLHF.

The V gene is TRBV2, the J gene TRBJ1-1; 8 positions agree with TRBD1. The J segment lost 0 bases and the V segment lost 7 bases, leaving 4 bases of the junction unmatched. The CDR3 covers 14 residues. Per the germline V gene, CDR1 is SNHLY and CDR2 is FYNNEI. CDR3 coding DNA: TGTGCCAGCACCAGGGGGCTATTGAACACTGAAGCTTTCTTT. Translating gives CASTRGLLNTEAFF.

V gene TRBV10-1 combines with J gene TRBJ2-4; weak D call: TRBD2 (5 bases). V was shortened by 0 bases and J by 7 bases, with 7 bases between the two germline ends. Looked up from germline, CDR1 is WNHNN and CDR2 is SYGVQD (reference sequence). This CDR3 has 13 amino acids. The DNA for the CDR3 is TGCGCCAGCAGTGAGTCAGCGGTGAACATTCAGTACTTC. Translation: CASSESAVNIQYF.

This clone was counted only a few times. The rearrangement joins TRBV10-1 to TRBJ2-7; the D gene is possibly TRBD1 (5 bases). Germline V gives CDR1 WNHNN, CDR2 SYGVQD (reference sequence). V dropped 6 bases and J dropped 2 bases, with 11 bases sitting between them. CDR3 size: 13 residues. The chain's CDR3 is CASSATATYEQYF. CDR3 DNA: TGCGCCAGCAGCGCGACAGCGACCTACGAGCAGTACTTC.

This clone was picked up one time. The gene calls are TRBV28 and TRBJ1-2; a weak D match, TRBD1 (6 bases). Germline V CDR1 and CDR2: MDHEN, SYDVKM. Trimming removed 6 bases from V and 1 base from J, with 12 bases in between. The CDR3 spans 14 residues. CDR3 amino acids: CASRLPQGNYGYTF. DNA for the CDR3: TGTGCCAGCAGACTCCCACAGGGTAACTATGGCTACACCTTC.